There are many counts of the clone carrying this T cell receptor beta chain. The antigen remains undetermined. TCRdb called the 5' RACE reads again in MiXCR, with one record for every CDR3 protein. The sample contains about 60,000 distinct CDR3 sequences, about 5.6% of which appear only once. These data come from a study of early T cells in non-severe SARS-CoV-2 infection. Study-level points and caveats: VDJdb-based matching was biased toward anti-spike CD8 responses and missed private and CD4 specificities.

The length of the CDR3 is 18 residues. V was pared by 2 bases and J by 0 bases, with 19 bases between. This clonotype was sampled from an adult who was a healthcare worker with PCR-confirmed SARS-CoV-2 infection or an uninfected control (not recorded which). The sample was whole blood. The chain uses TRBV12-3 or TRBV12-4 and TRBJ1-1, with D maybe TRBD1 (5 bases). CDR3 coding DNA: TGTGCCAGCAGTTTACTCGGGAGGGGATTATTCATGAACACTGAAGCTTTCTTT. Protein: CASSLLGRGLFMNTEAFF.